These 20 T cell receptor beta chains were sequenced from one sample in a study of T cell responses to AZD1222 COVID-19 vaccine. Generated by immunoSEQ multiplex PCR, the TCRdb table keeps only in-frame clones and is missing some. The sample consists of 150,000 to 160,000 clones, about 86% of them appearing once. The material was peripheral blood, obtained on day 0 of MenACWY control vaccination. The receptor source for this set is an adult in good health.

The genes are TRBV9 and TRBJ1-4, with 7 bases lining up with TRBD1. Trimming at V came to 4 bases and at J to 4 bases, leaving 10 bases not matched to a gene. CDR1 and CDR2 from the germline V gene are SGDLS and YYNGEE. The CDR3 extends over 16 amino acids. CDR3 region: CASSLRTGAGNEKLFF. CDR3 nucleotide sequence: TGTGCCAGCAGCTTGCGAACAGGGGCTGGTAATGAAAAACTGTTTTTT.

The chain recombines TRBV5-8 with TRBJ2-1; TRBD2 is a possible D gene (6 bases). This CDR3 has 15 residues. Trimming took off 0 bases at V and 9 bases at J, with 16 bases between the two ends. Per germline, CDR1 SGHTS and CDR2 YDEGEE. The CDR3 loop reads CASSLGRRVATEQFF. The CDR3, as DNA: TGTGCCAGCAGCTTGGGGAGGAGGGTTGCCACTGAGCAGTTCTTC. Full variable domain (missing parts from reference TRBV5-8 and TRBJ2-1): EAGVTQSPTHLIKTRGQQATLRCSPISGHTSVYWYQQALGLGLQFLLWYDEGEERNRGNFPPRFSGRQFPNYSSELNVNALELEDSALYLCASSLGRRVATEQFFGPGTRLTVL.

The chain links TRBV19 to TRBJ2-6, with D possibly being TRBD1 or TRBD2 (5 bases each). V was pared by 5 bases and J by 6 bases, with 20 bases between. The CDR3 covers 17 residues. CDR1 and CDR2 (germline): LNHDA, SQIVND (reference sequence). The CDR3 loop is CASSPRGPGRTANVLTF. In DNA form, the CDR3 reads TGTGCCAGTAGTCCCCGGGGCCCCGGGCGTACGGCCAACGTCCTGACTTTC.

V gene TRBV7-6 combines with J gene TRBJ2-2, with 9 bases lining up with TRBD2. This CDR3 is 15 amino acids long. J was trimmed by 5 bases and V by 5 bases; bases with no gene match: 6. Germline V gives CDR1 SGHVS, CDR2 FNYEAQ. Here the CDR3 DNA reads TGTGCCAGCAGCACAGCGGGGGGTTATACCGGGGAGCTGTTTTTT. This codes for CASSTAGGYTGELFF.

This clone was seen just once. This chain joins TRBV4-1 and TRBJ1-6; D unclear. The ends were cut back, 1 base at V and 7 bases at J, with 8 bases in the middle. CDR1 is MGHRA, CDR2 YSYEKL, per germline. The CDR3 consists of 14 residues. DNA for the CDR3: TGCGCCAGCAGCCAAGTTTTCCGCAATTCACCCCTCCACTTT. It translates to CASSQVFRNSPLHF.

The chain has TRBV7-8 and TRBJ2-1; 7 bases line up with TRBD1. V lost 5 bases and J lost 0; bases outside the gene matches: 13. The CDR3 is 18 residues long. The germline V gene encodes CDR1 SGHVS and CDR2 FQNEAQ. The CDR3 here is CASSPQRQGLLSYNEQFF. CDR3 bases: TGTGCCAGCAGCCCTCAACGACAGGGTCTCCTCTCCTACAATGAGCAGTTCTTC.

A single count supports this clone. The chain couples TRBV4-2 to TRBJ2-2, with a tentative D call TRBD2 (7 bases). Per germline, CDR1 LGHNA and CDR2 YNFKEQ. Trimming shortened V by 4 bases and J by 0 bases, and 15 bases separated the two germline ends. The CDR3 spans 17 residues. CDR3 sequence (DNA): TGTGCCAGCAGCCTCAGGGGTCTAGCGGCGAACACCGGGGAGCTGTTTTTT. Encoded protein: CASSLRGLAANTGELFF.

The V call is TRBV11-2, the J call TRBJ2-7, with TRBD1 matching 10 bases. Losses at the gene ends were 3 bases for V and 6 bases for J; bases not matched to a gene: 11. In germline, CDR1 is SGHAT, CDR2 FQNNGV. The CDR3 loop spans 16 amino acids. This chain's CDR3 is CASSFGGGQGLREQYV. The CDR3 nucleotides read TGTGCCAGCAGCTTTGGGGGGGGACAGGGGCTGCGCGAGCAGTACGTC.

The J gene is TRBJ1-2, the V gene TRBV6-1; a possible D gene is TRBD1 (6 bases). Germline values: CDR1 MNHNS, CDR2 SASEGT. CDR3 length: 16 amino acids. Deletions cut 0 bases from V and 7 bases from J, with 18 bases between. The CDR3 DNA is TGTGCCAGCAGTGAAGCGCTTCTAGGGGGGCTGGGTGGCTACACCTTC. Translated: CASSEALLGGLGGYTF.

The chain is built from TRBV6-6 and TRBJ1-1, with 7 bases identical to TRBD1. The CDR3 spans 16 residues. The germline CDR1 and CDR2 sequences are MNHNY and SVGAGI (reference sequence). V gave up 0 bases and J gave up 0 bases; unmatched junction bases: 4. DNA for the CDR3: TGTGCCAGCAGTTACTCCCAAGGGGGCGTGAACACTGAAGCTTTCTTT. This codes for CASSYSQGGVNTEAFF.

The chain combines TRBV7-2 with TRBJ2-3, with TRBD2 identical over 8 bases. Germline-derived CDR1 and CDR2 are SGHTA and FQGNSA. This CDR3 has 14 amino acids. V trimming: 5 bases; J trimming: 2 bases; junction bases outside the gene matches: 3. The CDR3 nucleotides read TGTGCCAGCAGCACTAGCGGCAACACAGATACGCAGTATTTT. It translates to CASSTSGNTDTQYF.

The chain has TRBV15 and TRBJ2-1; maybe TRBD2 (5 bases). The V gene lost 0 bases and the J gene lost 2 bases, with 14 bases spanning the gap. The CDR3 has 17 amino acids. Per the germline V gene, CDR1 is LNHNV and CDR2 is YYDKDF (reference sequence). The CDR3 here is CATSRDSWELPYNEQFF. CDR3 bases: TGTGCCACCAGCAGAGATAGCTGGGAGTTGCCCTACAATGAGCAGTTCTTC.

The rearrangement links TRBV11-3 to TRBJ2-1; D unclear. CDR1 is SGHNT and CDR2 is YENEEA in the germline V gene. The CDR3 is 14 residues long. V lost 0 bases and J lost 5, with 8 bases in between. The CDR3 DNA reads TGTGCCAGCAGCTTAGACGGCAGCAACAATGAGCAGTTCTTC. Amino acid sequence: CASSLDGSNNEQFF. Drawing the rest from reference TRBV11-3 and TRBJ2-1, the complete variable domain is EAGVVQSPRYKIIEKKQPVAFWCNPISGHNTLYWYLQNLGQGPELLIRYENEEAVDDSQLPKDRFSAERLKGVDSTLKIQPAELGDSAVYLCASSLDGSNNEQFFGPGTRLTVL.

This clone was seen a single time. The chain uses TRBV27 and TRBJ2-1, with TRBD2 matching 11 bases. V lost 3 bases to trimming and J lost 4 bases; unmatched junction nucleotides: 5. The CDR3 is made up of 16 amino acids. CDR1 is MNHEY and CDR2 is SMNVEV in the germline V gene (reference sequence). CDR3: CASSLRLAGGYNEQFF. The CDR3 region has the DNA TGTGCCAGCAGTTTGAGGCTAGCGGGGGGTTACAATGAGCAGTTCTTC.

The V and J genes are TRBV11-2 and TRBJ1-2; D gene unclear. Trimming cost V 2 bases and J 7 bases, with 17 bases left between them. The CDR3 sequence is 15 residues long. Per the germline V gene, CDR1 is SGHAT and CDR2 is FQNNGV. CDR3 protein: CASSLSTSGFSGYTF. The CDR3 DNA follows: TGTGCCAGCAGCTTATCGACGTCGGGCTTCTCTGGCTACACCTTC.

The V gene is TRBV2, the J gene TRBJ1-2; D perhaps matches TRBD1 (5 bases). The germline gives CDR1 SNHLY, CDR2 FYNNEI. The CDR3 covers 14 residues. Trimming removed 6 bases at V and 2 bases at J, with 13 bases between. This chain's CDR3 is CASRLGEGNYGYTF. In nucleotides, the CDR3 is TGTGCCAGCAGATTGGGGGAGGGGAACTATGGCTACACCTTC.

The chain couples TRBV3-1 (or the pseudogene TRBV3-2) to TRBJ1-2; maybe TRBD1 (5 bases). Germline V gene lookup returns CDR1 LGHDT and CDR2 YNNKEL (reference sequence). The CDR3 loop spans 14 amino acids. The ends were cut back, 0 bases at V and 5 bases at J, with 10 bases in the middle. CDR3 in DNA: TGTGCCAGCAGCCAAGATCAGGGTGGTTATGGCTACACCTTC. Translated: CASSQDQGGYGYTF.

V is TRBV12-5 and J is TRBJ2-3; 10 bases align to TRBD2. Germline CDR1 LGHNT, CDR2 FRNRAP. The CDR3 runs to 15 residues. V was clipped by 8 bases and J by 6 bases; unmatched bases: 11. The CDR3 sequence: CASRGAGGFADTQYF. CDR3 DNA sequence: TGTGCTAGTCGCGGAGCGGGGGGGTTCGCGGATACGCAGTATTTT.

The genes are TRBV5-6 and TRBJ1-2; 7 bases agree with TRBD1. Trimming removed 4 bases from V and 7 bases from J; junction bases left unmatched: 10. Germline V lookup: CDR1 SGHDT, CDR2 YYEEEE. The CDR3 is 14 amino acids. The CDR3 is CASSTPIGGFGYTF. The CDR3 region has the DNA TGTGCCAGCAGCACACCCATAGGGGGCTTTGGCTACACCTTC.

The chain is built from TRBV7-2 and TRBJ2-7; TRBD2 matches at 10 bases. After removal of 5 bases from V and 4 bases from J, the junction contained 17 bases not matched to a gene. Germline V gene data show CDR1 as SGHTA and CDR2 as FQGNSA. The CDR3 totals 18 residues. The CDR3 DNA reads as TGTGCCAGCAGCCCCTGGGCTAGCGGGAGTGGGTTTTGGTACGAGCAGTACTTC. It yields the protein CASSPWASGSGFWYEQYF.